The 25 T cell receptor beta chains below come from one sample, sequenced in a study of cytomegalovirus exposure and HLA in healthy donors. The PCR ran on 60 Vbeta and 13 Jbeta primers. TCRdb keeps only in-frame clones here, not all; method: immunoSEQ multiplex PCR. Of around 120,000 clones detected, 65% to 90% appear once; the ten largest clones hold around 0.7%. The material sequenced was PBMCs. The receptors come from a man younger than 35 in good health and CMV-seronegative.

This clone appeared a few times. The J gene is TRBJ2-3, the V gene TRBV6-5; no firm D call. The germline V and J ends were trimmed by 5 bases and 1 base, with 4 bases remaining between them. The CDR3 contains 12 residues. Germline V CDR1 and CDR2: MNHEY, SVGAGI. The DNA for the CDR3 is TGTGCCAGCAGTAGCGGCACAGATACGCAGTATTTT. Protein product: CASSSGTDTQYF.

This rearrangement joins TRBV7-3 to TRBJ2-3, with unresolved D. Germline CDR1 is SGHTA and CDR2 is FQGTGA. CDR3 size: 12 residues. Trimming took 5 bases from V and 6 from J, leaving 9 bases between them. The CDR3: CASSANGDTQYF. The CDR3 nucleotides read TGTGCCAGCAGCGCTAACGGTGATACGCAGTATTTT.

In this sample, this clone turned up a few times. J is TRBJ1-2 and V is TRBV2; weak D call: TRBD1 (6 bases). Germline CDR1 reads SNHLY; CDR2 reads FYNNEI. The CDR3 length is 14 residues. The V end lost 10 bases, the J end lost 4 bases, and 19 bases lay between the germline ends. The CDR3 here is CATTPTGMGYGYTF. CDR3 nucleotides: TGTGCCACCACTCCTACAGGGATGGGCTATGGCTACACCTTC.

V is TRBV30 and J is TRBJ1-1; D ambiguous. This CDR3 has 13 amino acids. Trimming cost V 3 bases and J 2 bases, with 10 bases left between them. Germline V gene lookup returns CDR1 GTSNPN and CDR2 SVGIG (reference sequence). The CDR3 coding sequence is TGTGCCTGGAGGAGGACGGGAAACACTGAAGCTTTCTTT. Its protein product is CAWRRTGNTEAFF.

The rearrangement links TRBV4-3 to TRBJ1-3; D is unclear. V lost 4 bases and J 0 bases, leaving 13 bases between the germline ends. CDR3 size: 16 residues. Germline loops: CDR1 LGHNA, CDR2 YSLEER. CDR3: CASSPTQDYSGNTIYF. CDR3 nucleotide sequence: TGCGCCAGCAGCCCCACCCAGGATTACTCTGGAAACACCATATATTTT.

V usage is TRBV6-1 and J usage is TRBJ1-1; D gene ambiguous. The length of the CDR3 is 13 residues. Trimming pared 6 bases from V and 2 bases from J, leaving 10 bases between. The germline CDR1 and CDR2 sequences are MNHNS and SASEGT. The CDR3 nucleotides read TGTGCCAGCAGAAACCAGCGTAACACTGAAGCTTTCTTT. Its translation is CASRNQRNTEAFF.

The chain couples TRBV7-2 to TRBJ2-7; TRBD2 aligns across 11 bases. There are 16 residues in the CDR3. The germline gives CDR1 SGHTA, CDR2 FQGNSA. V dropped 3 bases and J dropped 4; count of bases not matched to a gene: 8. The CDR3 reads CASSFDGTSGGYEQYF. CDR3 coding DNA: TGTGCCAGCAGCTTTGATGGTACTAGCGGGGGTTACGAGCAGTACTTC. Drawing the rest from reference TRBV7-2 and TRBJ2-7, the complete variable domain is GAGVSQSPSNKVTEKGKDVELRCDPISGHTALYWYRQSLGQGLEFLIYFQGNSAPDKSGLPSDRFSAERTGGSVSTLTIQRTQQEDSAVYLCASSFDGTSGGYEQYFGPGTRLTVT.

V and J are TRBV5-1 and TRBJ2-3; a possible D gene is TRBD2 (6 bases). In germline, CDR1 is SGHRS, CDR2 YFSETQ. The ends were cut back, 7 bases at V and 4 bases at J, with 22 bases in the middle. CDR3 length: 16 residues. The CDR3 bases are TGCGCCAGCGAGGTGGGGGTACGGGGGTTAGCAGATACGCAGTATTTT. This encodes CASEVGVRGLADTQYF.

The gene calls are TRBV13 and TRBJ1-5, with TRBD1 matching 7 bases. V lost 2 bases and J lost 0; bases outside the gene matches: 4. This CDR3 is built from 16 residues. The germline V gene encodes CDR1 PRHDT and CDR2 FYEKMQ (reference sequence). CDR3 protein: CASSLRDSPSNQPQHF. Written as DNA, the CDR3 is TGTGCCAGCAGCTTAAGGGACAGCCCTAGCAATCAGCCCCAGCATTTT.

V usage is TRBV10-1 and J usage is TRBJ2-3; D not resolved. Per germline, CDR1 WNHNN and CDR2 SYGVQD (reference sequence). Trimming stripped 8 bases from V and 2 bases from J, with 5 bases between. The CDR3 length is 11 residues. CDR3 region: CASGPTDTQYF. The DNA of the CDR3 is TGCGCCAGCGGGCCCACAGATACGCAGTATTTT.

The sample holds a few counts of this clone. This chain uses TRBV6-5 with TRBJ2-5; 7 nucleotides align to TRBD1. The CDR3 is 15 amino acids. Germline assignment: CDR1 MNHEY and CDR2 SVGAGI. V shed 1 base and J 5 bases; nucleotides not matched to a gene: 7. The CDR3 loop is CASSYLHRGGETQYF. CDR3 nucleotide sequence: TGTGCCAGCAGTTACTTACACAGGGGCGGGGAGACCCAGTACTTC.

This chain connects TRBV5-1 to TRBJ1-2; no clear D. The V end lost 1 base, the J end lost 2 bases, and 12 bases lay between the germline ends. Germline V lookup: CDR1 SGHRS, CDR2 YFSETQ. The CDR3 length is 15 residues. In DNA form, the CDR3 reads TGCGCCAGCAGCTTGCTAAATCCGGTAAACTATGGCTACACCTTC. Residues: CASSLLNPVNYGYTF.

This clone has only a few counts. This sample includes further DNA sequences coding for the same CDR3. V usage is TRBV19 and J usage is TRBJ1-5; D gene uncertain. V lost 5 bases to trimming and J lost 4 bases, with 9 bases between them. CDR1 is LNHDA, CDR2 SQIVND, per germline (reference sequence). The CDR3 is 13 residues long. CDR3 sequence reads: CASSSTWNQPQHF. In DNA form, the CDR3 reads TGTGCCAGTAGTTCGACTTGGAATCAGCCCCAGCATTTT.

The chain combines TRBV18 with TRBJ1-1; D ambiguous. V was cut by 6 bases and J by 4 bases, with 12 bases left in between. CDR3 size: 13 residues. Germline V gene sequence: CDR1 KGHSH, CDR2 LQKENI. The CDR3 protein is CASSYRAGTEAFF. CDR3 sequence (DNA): TGTGCCAGCTCGTACAGAGCAGGCACTGAAGCTTTCTTT.

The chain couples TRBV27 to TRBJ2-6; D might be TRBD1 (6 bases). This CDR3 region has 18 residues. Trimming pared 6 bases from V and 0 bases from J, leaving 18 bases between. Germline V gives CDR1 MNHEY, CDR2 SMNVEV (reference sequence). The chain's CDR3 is CASRGDFRGSSGANVLTF. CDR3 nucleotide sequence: TGTGCCAGCAGGGGTGATTTCAGGGGAAGCTCTGGGGCCAACGTCCTGACTTTC.

CDR3 sequence reads: CASRHRAENTEAFF. In nucleotides, the CDR3 is TGTGCCAGCCGTCACAGGGCCGAGAACACTGAAGCTTTCTTT. This rearrangement joins TRBV13 to TRBJ1-1; tentatively, D is TRBD1 (6 bases). The CDR3 sequence is 14 residues long. Per the germline V gene, CDR1 is PRHDT and CDR2 is FYEKMQ (reference sequence). V was shortened by 8 bases and J by 1 base, with 14 bases between the two germline ends. Full variable domain (rest looked up from reference TRBV13 and TRBJ1-1): AAGVIQSPRHLIKEKRETATLKCYPIPRHDTVYWYQQGPGQDPQFLISFYEKMQSDKGSIPDRFSAQQFSDYHSELNMSSLELGDSALYFCASRHRAENTEAFFGQGTRLTVV.

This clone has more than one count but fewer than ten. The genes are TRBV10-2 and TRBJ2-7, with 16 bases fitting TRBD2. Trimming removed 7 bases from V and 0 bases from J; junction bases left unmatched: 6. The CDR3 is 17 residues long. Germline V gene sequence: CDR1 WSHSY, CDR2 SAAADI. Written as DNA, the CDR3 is TGCGCCAGCAAGCGGGGACTAGCGGGGGGGAGCTCCTACGAGCAGTACTTC. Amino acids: CASKRGLAGGSSYEQYF.

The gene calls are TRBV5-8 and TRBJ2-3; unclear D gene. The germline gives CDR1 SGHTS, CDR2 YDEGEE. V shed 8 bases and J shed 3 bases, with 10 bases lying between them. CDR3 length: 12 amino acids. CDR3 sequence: CARSARTDTQYF. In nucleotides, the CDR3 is TGTGCCAGGAGCGCGAGGACAGATACGCAGTATTTT.

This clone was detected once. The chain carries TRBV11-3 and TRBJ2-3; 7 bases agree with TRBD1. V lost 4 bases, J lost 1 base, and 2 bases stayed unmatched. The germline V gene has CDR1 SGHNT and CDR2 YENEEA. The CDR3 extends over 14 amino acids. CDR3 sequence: CASSSGQRTDTQYF. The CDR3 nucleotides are TGTGCCAGCAGCTCGGGACAGCGCACAGATACGCAGTATTTT.

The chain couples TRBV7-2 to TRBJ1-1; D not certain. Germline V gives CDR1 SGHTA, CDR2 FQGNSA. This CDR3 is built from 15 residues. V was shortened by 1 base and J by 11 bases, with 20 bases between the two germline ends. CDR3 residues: CASSLDPQGRSDAFF. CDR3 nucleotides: TGTGCCAGCAGCTTAGACCCTCAAGGGAGAAGTGACGCTTTCTTT.

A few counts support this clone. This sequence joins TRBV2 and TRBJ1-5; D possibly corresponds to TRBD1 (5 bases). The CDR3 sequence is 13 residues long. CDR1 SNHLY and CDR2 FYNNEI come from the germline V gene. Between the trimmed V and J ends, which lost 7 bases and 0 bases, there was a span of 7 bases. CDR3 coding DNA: TGTGCCAGCACCGACAGTAGCAATCAGCCCCAGCATTTT. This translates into CASTDSSNQPQHF.

The CDR3 sequence is CASSSQGGRDQPQHF. DNA of the CDR3: TGTGCCAGCAGTTCCCAGGGAGGTAGGGATCAGCCCCAGCATTTT. The chain couples TRBV2 to TRBJ1-5; weak D call: TRBD1 (5 bases). This CDR3 has 15 amino acids. V was pared by 5 bases and J by 5 bases, with 16 bases between. Germline values: CDR1 SNHLY, CDR2 FYNNEI. Full variable domain (missing parts from reference TRBV2 and TRBJ1-5): EPEVTQTPSHQVTQMGQEVILRCVPISNHLYFYWYRQILGQKVEFLVSFYNNEISEKSEIFDDQFSVERPDGSNFTLKIRSTKLEDSAMYFCASSSQGGRDQPQHFGDGTRLSIL.

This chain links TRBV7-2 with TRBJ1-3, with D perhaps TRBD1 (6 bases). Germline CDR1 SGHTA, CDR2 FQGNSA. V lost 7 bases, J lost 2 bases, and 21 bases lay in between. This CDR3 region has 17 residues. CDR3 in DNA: TGTGCCAGCACGGTGCCAGGGGCCCTGGAGACTGGAAACACCATATATTTT. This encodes CASTVPGALETGNTIYF.

CDR3 in amino acids: CASSYRGERGTDTQYF. In nucleotides, the CDR3 is TGTGCCAGCAGTTACCGTGGGGAGCGGGGGACAGATACGCAGTATTTT. The rearrangement links TRBV6-5 to TRBJ2-3, with 8 bases aligning to TRBD2. The V and J ends lost 2 bases and 3 bases, in that order; junction bases with no gene match: 7. The CDR3 is made up of 16 amino acids. Germline CDR1 is MNHEY and CDR2 is SVGAGI.

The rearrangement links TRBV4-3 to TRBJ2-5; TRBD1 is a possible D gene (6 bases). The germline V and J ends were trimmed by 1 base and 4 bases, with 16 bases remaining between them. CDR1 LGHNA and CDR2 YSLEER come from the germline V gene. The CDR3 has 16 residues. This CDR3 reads CASSQGITGMVETQYF. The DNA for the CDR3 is TGCGCCAGCAGCCAAGGCATCACAGGGATGGTAGAGACCCAGTACTTC.